This T cell receptor (beta chain) is drawn from a study of T cells in Graves' hyperthyroidism and ophthalmopathy. There are 16 residues in the CDR3. Trimming cost V 6 bases and J 5 bases, with 22 bases left between them. Germline CDR1 and CDR2: LNHDA and SQIVND (reference sequence). This clonotype was seen a single time. Antigen unknown. Study findings and constraints: Most thyroid clonotypes expanded above 0.001 appeared in blood too.

Amplified TCR beta CDR3 regions came from RNA transcripts. HTBI primers drove first-round RT-PCR of the TCR CDR3. MiXCR, applied by TCRdb to the multiplex PCR reads, yields one record per CDR3 protein. The sample contains roughly 400,000 distinct CDR3 sequences, 11% to 15% of which appear only once. This clonotype was sampled from a man aged 50-60 years with Graves' ophthalmopathy. The chain uses TRBV19 and TRBJ2-5; weak D call: TRBD1 (5 bases). Source material: blood. The CDR3, as DNA: TGTGCCAGTAGCCGTTATGACAGTCCAAAAGCGGAGACCCAGTACTTC. It translates to CASSRYDSPKAETQYF.